What follows is one T cell receptor (beta chain) and its context. This clonotype was observed many times. This clone's antigen is unknown. No per-base quality is available; no much larger clone lies one base away. The patients picked for sequencing were ones in whom flow cytometry had shown an expansion of CD8+CD57+ cells. Severe acquired aplastic anemia was diagnosed in all patients according to International Study of Aplastic Anemia and Agranulocytosis and Camitta criteria. No patient had received any therapy when blood was sampled. The study deep-sequenced TCR repertoires of sorted CD4+ and CD8+ blood T cells from severe aplastic anemia patients and healthy subjects. Patients were enrolled in the USA under clinicaltrials.gov protocols 00001620, 01623167, 00001397, 00071045, 00081523 and 00961064. Ficoll-Paque density gradient centrifugation was used to isolate peripheral blood mononuclear cells. CD4+ and CD8+ T cells were sorted by FACS or magnetic beads before DNA extraction.

Trimming leaves V shorter by 6 bases and J shorter by 10 bases, with the junction holding 9 bases beyond the gene matches. Taken from the germline V gene (reference sequence), the CDR1 and CDR2 loops are MNHEY and SMNVEV. The CDR3 numbers 14 residues from cysteine through phenylalanine. Solely the CDR3 DNA is kept, with 42 bases framed from the first base. The sample belongs to a study of CD8+CD57+ T cells in acquired aplastic anemia (dated by TCRdb to between 2017 and 2018). Some background on the complete study: A mean of roughly 2.9 ug of DNA, ranging from about 0.19 to 30 ug, was extracted from sorted CD4+ and CD8+ cells. CD8+CD57+ expansion was defined as a frequency above the mean frequency observed in healthy subjects. What the work shows at the level of the full study, not this receptor alone: CD8+ Simpson's diversity did not differ significantly between patients and healthy controls (P=0.060). Although roughly 29 CD8+ CDR3 sequences were shared by patients and controls, these sequences appeared highly expressed in patients and within the immunodominant clones of patients.

Genomic DNA served as template for TCR beta VDJ combination and CDR3 sequence profiling. TCR repertoire sequencing was run on an Illumina HiSeq 2000. Processing in the source paper ran as follows. TRBV/TRBJ rearrangement plots, CDR3 size and DJ length profiles, and Simpson's diversity index were used to evaluate the repertoires. Whichever DNA sequence was most abundant in the deep sequencing data was defined as the immunodominant clone. CDR3 amino acid sequences were checked for sharing between subjects and were compared against published repertoires and the VDJdb database. TCRdb passed the public sequencing reads through fastp at Q25 and MiXCR, retaining productive beta sequences. Each entry is one CDR3 protein sequence, shown with its most common DNA and genes. The V and J calls and clone size come from TCRdb's table, not from the authors' own analysis. This sample lists 180,000 or so distinct CDR3 sequences; about half were detected once. Together, the top ten hold 1.8% of the sample.

The chain joins TRBV27 to TRBJ1-6, with 7 bases matching TRBD1. Material: sorted CD4+, CD8+, or CD8+CD57+ T cells (not recorded which) from PBMCs. This receptor was obtained from a human donor with aplastic anemia. The base sequence is TGTGCCAGCAGAGAACAGGGGATTCAATCACCCCTCCACTTT. The translation is CASREQGIQSPLHF.